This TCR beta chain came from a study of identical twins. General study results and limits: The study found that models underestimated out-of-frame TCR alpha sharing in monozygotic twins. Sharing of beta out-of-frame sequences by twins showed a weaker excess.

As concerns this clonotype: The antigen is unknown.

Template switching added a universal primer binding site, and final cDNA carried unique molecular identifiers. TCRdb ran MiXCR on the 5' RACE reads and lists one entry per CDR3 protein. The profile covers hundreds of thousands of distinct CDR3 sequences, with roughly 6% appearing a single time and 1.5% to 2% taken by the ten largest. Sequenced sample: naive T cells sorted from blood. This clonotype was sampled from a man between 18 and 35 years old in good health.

CDR3 sequence: CASSSAAGDTGELFF. In nucleotides, the CDR3 is TGCGCCAGCAGCTCCGCCGCGGGAGACACCGGGGAGCTGTTTTTT. V and J are TRBV5-1 and TRBJ2-2, with 7 bases that match TRBD2. There are 15 residues in the CDR3. The V segment lost 3 bases and the J segment 3 bases; nucleotides outside the gene matches: 5. Germline V CDR1 and CDR2: SGHRS, YFSETQ.